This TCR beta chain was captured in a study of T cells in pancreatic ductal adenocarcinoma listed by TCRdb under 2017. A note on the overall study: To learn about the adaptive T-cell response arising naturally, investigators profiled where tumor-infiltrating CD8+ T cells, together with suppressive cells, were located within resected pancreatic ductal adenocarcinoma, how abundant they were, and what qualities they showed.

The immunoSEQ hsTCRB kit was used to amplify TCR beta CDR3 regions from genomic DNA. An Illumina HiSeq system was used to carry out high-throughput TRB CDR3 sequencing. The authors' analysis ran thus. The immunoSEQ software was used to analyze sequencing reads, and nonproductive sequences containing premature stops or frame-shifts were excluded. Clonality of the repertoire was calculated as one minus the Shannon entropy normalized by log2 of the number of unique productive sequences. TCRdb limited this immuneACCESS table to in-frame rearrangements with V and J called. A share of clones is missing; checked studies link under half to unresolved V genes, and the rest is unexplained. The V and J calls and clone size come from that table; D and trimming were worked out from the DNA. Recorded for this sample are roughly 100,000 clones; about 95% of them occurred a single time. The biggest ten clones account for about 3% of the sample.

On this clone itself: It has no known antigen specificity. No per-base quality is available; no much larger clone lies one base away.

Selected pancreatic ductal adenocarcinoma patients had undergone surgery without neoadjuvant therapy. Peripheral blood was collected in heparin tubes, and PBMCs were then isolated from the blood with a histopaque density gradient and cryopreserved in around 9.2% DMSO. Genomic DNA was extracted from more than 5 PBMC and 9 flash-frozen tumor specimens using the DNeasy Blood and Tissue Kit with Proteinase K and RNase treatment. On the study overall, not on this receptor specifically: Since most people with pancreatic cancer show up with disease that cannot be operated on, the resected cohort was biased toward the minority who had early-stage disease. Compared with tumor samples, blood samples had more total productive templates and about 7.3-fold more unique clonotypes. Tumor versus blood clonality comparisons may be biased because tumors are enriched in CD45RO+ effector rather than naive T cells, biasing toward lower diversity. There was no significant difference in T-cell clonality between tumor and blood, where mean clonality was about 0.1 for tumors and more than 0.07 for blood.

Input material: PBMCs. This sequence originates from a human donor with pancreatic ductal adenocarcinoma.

The DNA sequence follows: TGTGCCAGCAGCTTAGCTTCAGGGGGCGGCTATGGCTACACCTTC. Translated, this gives CASSLASGGGYGYTF. Recombination connected TRBV7-6 to TRBJ1-2, with 8 middle bases fitting TRBD1. From V the trimming removes 0 bases and from J it removes 4 bases, while the gene matches leave 4 bases of the junction unaccounted for. Including cysteine and phenylalanine, the CDR3 has 15 amino acids. The read is trimmed to its CDR3 DNA, 45 bases read in frame from base 1. From the germline V gene, CDR1 is SGHVS and CDR2 is FNYEAQ.